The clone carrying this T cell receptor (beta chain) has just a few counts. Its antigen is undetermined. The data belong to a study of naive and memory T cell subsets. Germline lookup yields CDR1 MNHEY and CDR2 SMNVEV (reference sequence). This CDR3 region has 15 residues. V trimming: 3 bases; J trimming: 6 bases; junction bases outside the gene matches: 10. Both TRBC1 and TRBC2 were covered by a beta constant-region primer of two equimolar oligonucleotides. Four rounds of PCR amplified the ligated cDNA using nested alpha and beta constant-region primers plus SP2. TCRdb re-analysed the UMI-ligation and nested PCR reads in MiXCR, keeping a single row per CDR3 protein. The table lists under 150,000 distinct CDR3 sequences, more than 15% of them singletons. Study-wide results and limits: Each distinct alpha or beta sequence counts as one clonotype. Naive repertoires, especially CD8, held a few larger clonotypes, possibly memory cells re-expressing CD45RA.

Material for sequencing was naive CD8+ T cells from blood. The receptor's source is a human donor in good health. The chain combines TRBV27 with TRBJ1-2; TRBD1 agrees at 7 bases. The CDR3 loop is CASSFVGQDRDGYTF. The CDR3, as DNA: TGTGCCAGCAGTTTCGTCGGACAAGACAGGGATGGCTACACCTTC.